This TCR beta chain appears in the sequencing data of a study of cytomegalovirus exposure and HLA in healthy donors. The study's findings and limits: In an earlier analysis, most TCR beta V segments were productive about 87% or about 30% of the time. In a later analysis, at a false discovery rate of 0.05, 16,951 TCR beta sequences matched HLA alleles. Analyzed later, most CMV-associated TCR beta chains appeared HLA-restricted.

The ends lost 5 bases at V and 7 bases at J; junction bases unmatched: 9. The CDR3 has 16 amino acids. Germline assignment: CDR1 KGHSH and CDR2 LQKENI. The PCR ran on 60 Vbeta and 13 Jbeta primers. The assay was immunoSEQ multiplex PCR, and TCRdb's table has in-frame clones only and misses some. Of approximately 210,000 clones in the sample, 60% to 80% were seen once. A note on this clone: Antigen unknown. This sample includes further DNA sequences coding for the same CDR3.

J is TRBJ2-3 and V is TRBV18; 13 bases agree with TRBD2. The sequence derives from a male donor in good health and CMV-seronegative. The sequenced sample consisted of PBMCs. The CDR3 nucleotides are TGTGCCAGCTCAACAGAACTAGCGGGAGGGTTAAATACGCAGTATTTT. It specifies CASSTELAGGLNTQYF.